The rows below give T cell receptor beta chains drawn from one sample of a study of T cell responses to AZD1222 COVID-19 vaccine. Repertoires were generated with immunoSEQ multiplex PCR, while TCRdb's copy carries only in-frame clones and drops some. The sample lists about 100,000 clones, approximately 87% seen once, with around a sixth in the top ten. This specimen was peripheral blood, taken on day 0 of AZD1222 vaccination. The source of these receptors is an adult in good health. Each CDR3 is given with its conserved first and last residue. The D gene is left open where the match is weak. A row's size may be missing; if present it is once, few, many or a size class.

j_gene,v_gene,abundance,d_gene,len,CDR3nt,CDR3aa
TRBJ2-7,TRBV19,-,TRBD2,14,TGTGCCAGTAGTACCGGGACTAGCGCGGGGGAGCAGTACTTC,CASSTGTSAGEQYF
TRBJ2-5,TRBV3-1/TRBV3-2,once,TRBD2,16,TGTGCCAGCAGCCAAAAGACTAGCGGGGCGGGGGAGACCCAGTACTTC,CASSQKTSGAGETQYF
TRBJ1-2,TRBV6-5,-,TRBD1,14,TGTGCCAGCAGAACAGGGGAGGAGGCAAAAGGCTACACCTTC,CASRTGEEAKGYTF
TRBJ2-5,TRBV6-5,-,-,15,TGTGCCAGCAGTTCGGACTTATGGAGCCAAGAGACCCAGTACTTC,CASSSDLWSQETQYF
TRBJ2-1,TRBV5-1,few,-,13,TGCGCCAGCAGCGGGGACGGTCTGGATGAGCAGTTCTTC,CASSGDGLDEQFF
TRBJ2-7,TRBV7-9,-,TRBD2,14,TGTGCCAGCAGCTTTGGGACTAGCGCCTACGAGCAGTACTTC,CASSFGTSAYEQYF
TRBJ2-1,TRBV12-3/TRBV12-4,-,-,12,TGTGCCAGCAGTTTGGTGGGTCCCGAGCAGTTCTTC,CASSLVGPEQFF
TRBJ1-2,TRBV3-1/TRBV3-2,few,-,12,TGTGCCAGCAGCCACGGACAAGATGGCTACACCTTC,CASSHGQDGYTF
TRBJ2-7,TRBV28,-,-,13,TGTGCCAGCAGTTTTTCTTCGGGGATCGAGCAGTACTTC,CASSFSSGIEQYF
TRBJ1-1,TRBV10-3,-,-,14,TGTGCCATCAGTGACCCGCCCGGAGACACTGAAGCTTTCTTT,CAISDPPGDTEAFF
TRBJ2-7,TRBV2,-,-,12,TGTGCCAGCACATTGGGGGGCGACGAGCAGTACTTC,CASTLGGDEQYF
TRBJ1-1,TRBV6-5,-,-,14,TGTGCCAGCAGTATAGACAACTCCAACACTGAAGCTTTCTTT,CASSIDNSNTEAFF
TRBJ2-3,TRBV19,-,-,15,TGTGCCAGCGGAGTTGGGTGGGGGAAAGAAGATACGCAGTATTTT,CASGVGWGKEDTQYF
TRBJ1-1,TRBV6-1,-,-,15,TGTGCCAGCAGTGAAGCAGGGGGTTTAGGGACTGAAGCTTTCTTT,CASSEAGGLGTEAFF
TRBJ2-3,TRBV5-1,-,TRBD2,16,TGCGCCAGCAGCGTCCAACTAGCGGGGGGCACAGATACGCAGTATTTT,CASSVQLAGGTDTQYF
TRBJ2-7,TRBV6-5,-,-,11,TGTGCCAGCAGGGGGGTTTACGAGCAGTACTTC,CASRGVYEQYF
TRBJ1-2,TRBV13,-,TRBD1,15,TGTGCCAGCAGCTCAGCCGGACAGGGGAACTATGGCTACACCTTC,CASSSAGQGNYGYTF
TRBJ1-4,TRBV18,-,-,13,TGTGCCAGCTCACCACAGAGTCGTGAAAAACTGTTTTTT,CASSPQSREKLFF
TRBJ2-2,TRBV2,-,-,13,TGTGCCAGCAGAAACAGGGAAGCCGGGGAGCTGTTTTTT,CASRNREAGELFF
TRBJ2-1,TRBV5-4,-,-,17,TGTGCCAGCAGCTTAAGTGGGGGTTACAGCTCCTACAATGAGCAGTTCTTC,CASSLSGGYSSYNEQFF
TRBJ2-7,TRBV9,-,TRBD2,15,TGTGCCAGCAGCGTAGAATCTAGCGGCAATTACGAGCAGTACTTC,CASSVESSGNYEQYF
TRBJ1-2,TRBV11-2,-,-,15,TGTGCCAGCAGCTTAGATTCCCGATGGAGAGATGGCTACACCTTC,CASSLDSRWRDGYTF
TRBJ2-2,TRBV5-1,-,-,12,TGCGCCAGCAAGATGAACACCGGGGAGCTGTTTTTT,CASKMNTGELFF
TRBJ1-1,TRBV5-1,-,-,13,TGCGCCAGCAGCTCAAGGGAAAACACTGAAGCTTTCTTT,CASSSRENTEAFF
TRBJ1-2,TRBV7-2,-,TRBD1,17,TGTGCCAGCAGCCAGCCTATGGGACAGAAAATTAACTATGGCTACACCTTC,CASSQPMGQKINYGYTF